This section outlines one TCR beta chain sequence together with its context. Its antigen is undetermined. These data belong to a study of shared clonotypes between healthy human individuals. Whole-study context: Donors consisted of two women and three men between 18 and 49. Study results and limitations: Among a handful of donors, about 5% of naive CD4 clonotypes were found in common.

Repertoires were generated with immunoSEQ multiplex PCR, while TCRdb's copy carries only in-frame clones and drops some. The repertoire holds a few million clones, over 85% seen once, with around 0.4% in the top ten. The germline CDR1 and CDR2 sequences are LNHNV and YYDKDF (reference sequence). After removal of 8 bases from V and 4 bases from J, the junction contained 6 bases not matched to a gene. The CDR3 runs 15 residues. The receptor's source is a man between 18 and 29 years old in good health. Some clones in this sample may be carry-over from other donors' samples. The specimen sequenced was naive CD4+ T cells from PBMCs. Subset: CD45RA+ positively selected. This sequence joins TRBV15 and TRBJ2-3, with 13 nucleotides matching TRBD2. CDR3 loop: CATRGLAGVADTQYF. For the CDR3, the DNA is TGTGCCACCCGCGGACTAGCGGGAGTGGCAGATACGCAGTATTTT.